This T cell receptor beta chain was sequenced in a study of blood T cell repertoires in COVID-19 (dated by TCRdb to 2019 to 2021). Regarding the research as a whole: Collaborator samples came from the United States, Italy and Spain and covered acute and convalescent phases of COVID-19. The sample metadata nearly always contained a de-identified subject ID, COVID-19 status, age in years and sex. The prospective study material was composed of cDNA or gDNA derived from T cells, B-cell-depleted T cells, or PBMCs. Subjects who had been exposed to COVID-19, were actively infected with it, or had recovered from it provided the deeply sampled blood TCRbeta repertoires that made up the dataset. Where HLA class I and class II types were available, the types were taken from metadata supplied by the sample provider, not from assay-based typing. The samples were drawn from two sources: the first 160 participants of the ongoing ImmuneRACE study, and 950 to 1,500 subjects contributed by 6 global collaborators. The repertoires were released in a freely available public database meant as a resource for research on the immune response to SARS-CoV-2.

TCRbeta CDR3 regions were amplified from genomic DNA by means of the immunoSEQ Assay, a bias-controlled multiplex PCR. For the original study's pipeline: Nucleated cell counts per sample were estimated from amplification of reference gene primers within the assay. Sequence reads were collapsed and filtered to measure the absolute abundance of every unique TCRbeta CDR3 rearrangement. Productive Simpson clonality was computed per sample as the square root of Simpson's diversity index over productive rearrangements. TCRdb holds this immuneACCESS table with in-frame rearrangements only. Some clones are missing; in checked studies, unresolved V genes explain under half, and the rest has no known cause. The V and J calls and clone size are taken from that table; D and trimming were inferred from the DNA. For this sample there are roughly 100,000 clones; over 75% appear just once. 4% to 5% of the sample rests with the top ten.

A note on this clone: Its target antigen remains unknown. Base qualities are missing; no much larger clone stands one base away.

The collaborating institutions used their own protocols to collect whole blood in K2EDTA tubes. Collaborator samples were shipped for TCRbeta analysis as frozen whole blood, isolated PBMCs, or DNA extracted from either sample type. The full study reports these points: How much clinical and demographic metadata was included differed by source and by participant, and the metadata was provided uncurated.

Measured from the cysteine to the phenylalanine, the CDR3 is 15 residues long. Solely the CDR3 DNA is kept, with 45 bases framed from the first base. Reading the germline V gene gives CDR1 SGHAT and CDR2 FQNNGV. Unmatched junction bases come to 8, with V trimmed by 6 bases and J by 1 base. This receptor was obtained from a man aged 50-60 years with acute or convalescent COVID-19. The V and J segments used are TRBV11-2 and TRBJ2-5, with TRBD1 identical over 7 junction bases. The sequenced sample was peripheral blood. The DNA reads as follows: TGTGCCAGCAGAGCGCCCGGGACAGCCCAAGAGACCCAGTACTTC. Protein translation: CASRAPGTAQETQYF.